The source of this TCR beta chain is a study of blood T cell repertoires in COVID-19. Study background: The United States, Italy and Spain were the sources of the acute and convalescent COVID-19 samples. PBMCs, B-cell-depleted T cells, or T cells provided the cDNA or gDNA that made up the material.

In the original workflow: Researchers report that nucleated cell counts were estimated from reference gene primer amplification. Generated by immunoSEQ multiplex PCR, the TCRdb table keeps only in-frame clones and is missing some. The D gene and trimming were derived from the DNA, and the V and J assignments and clone size from that table. The sample includes over 55,000 clones, roughly 86% seen only once; the top ten take more than 6.5%. V shed 2 bases and J shed 1 base, with 7 bases lying between them. The germline V gene encodes CDR1 SGHDT and CDR2 YYEEEE. The CDR3 consists of 14 residues. This TCR was recovered from a human donor with active COVID-19. The donor label of this sample is uncertain. What was sequenced was peripheral blood. V gene TRBV5-6 combines with J gene TRBJ1-5; possible D gene TRBD1, 6 bases. The CDR3 DNA follows: TGTGCCAGCAGCTTAGGACAGAGCAATCAGCCCCAGCATTTT. Translated, it gives CASSLGQSNQPQHF.